This TCR beta chain was recorded in a study of blood T cell repertoires in COVID-19. Overall study context: Donors in the United States, Italy and Spain gave samples during acute or convalescent COVID-19. PBMCs, B-cell-depleted T cells, or T cells provided the cDNA or gDNA that made up the material.

In the authors' methods: Reference gene primer amplification gave estimated nucleated cell counts. TCRdb's table, derived via immunoSEQ multiplex PCR, lists solely in-frame clones and lacks some. The DNA gave D and trimming, while V, J and clone size come from that table. The data contain some 260,000 clones, over 65% of them singletons. Germline CDR1 SGHKS, CDR2 YYEKEE (reference sequence). J lost 5 bases, V lost 1 base, and 6 bases had no gene match. The CDR3 spans 15 residues. V is TRBV5-5 and J is TRBJ2-1, with 7 bases matching TRBD2. The sequence derives from an elderly woman with acute or convalescent COVID-19. The sample comprised peripheral blood. As DNA, the CDR3 is TGTGCCAGCAGCTTGTTGGCTAGCGGAAACAATGAGCAGTTCTTC. As protein: CASSLLASGNNEQFF.